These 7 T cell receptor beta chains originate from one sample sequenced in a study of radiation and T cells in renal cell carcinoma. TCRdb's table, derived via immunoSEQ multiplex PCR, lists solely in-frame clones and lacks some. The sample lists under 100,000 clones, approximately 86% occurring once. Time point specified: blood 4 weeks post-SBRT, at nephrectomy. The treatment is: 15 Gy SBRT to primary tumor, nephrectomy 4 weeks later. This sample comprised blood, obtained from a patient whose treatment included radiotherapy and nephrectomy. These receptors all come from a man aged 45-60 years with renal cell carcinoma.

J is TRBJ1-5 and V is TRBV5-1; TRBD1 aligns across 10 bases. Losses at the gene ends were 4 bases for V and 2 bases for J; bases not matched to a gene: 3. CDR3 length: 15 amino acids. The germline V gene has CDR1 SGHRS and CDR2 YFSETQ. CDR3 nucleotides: TGCGCCAGCAGCCCAGGACAGGGGGGCAATCAGCCCCAGCATTTT. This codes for CASSPGQGGNQPQHF.

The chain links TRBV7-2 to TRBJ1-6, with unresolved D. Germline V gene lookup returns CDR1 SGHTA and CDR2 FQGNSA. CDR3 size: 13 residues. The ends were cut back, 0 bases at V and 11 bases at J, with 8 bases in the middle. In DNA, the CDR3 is TGTGCCAGCAGCTTAGCGGTTTCGCCACCCCTCCACTTT. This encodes CASSLAVSPPLHF.

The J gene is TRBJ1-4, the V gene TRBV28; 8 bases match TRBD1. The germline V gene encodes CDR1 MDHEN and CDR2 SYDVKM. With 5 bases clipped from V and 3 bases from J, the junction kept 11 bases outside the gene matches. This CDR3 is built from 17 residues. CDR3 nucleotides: TGTGCCAGCAGTCCCCGACAGGGGACATCGCCTAATGAAAAACTGTTTTTT. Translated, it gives CASSPRQGTSPNEKLFF.

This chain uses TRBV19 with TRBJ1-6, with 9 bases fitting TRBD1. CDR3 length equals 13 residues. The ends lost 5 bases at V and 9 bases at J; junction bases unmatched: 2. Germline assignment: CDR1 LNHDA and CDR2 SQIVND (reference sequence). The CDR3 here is CASSWTGVSPLHF. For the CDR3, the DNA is TGTGCCAGTAGTTGGACAGGGGTTTCACCCCTCCACTTT.

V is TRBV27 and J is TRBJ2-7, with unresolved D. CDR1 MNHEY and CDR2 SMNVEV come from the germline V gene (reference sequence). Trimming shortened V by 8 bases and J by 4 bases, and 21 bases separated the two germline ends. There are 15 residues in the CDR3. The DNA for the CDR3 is TGTGCCAGCCTTTGCTCTCAAACGGGTAGGTACGAGCAGTACTTC. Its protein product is CASLCSQTGRYEQYF.

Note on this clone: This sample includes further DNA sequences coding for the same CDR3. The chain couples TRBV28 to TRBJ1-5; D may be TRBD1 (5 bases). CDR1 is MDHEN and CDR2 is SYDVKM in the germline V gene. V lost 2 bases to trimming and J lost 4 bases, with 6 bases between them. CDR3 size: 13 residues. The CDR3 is CASSLPGNQPQHF. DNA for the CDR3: TGTGCCAGCAGTTTACCAGGGAATCAGCCCCAGCATTTT. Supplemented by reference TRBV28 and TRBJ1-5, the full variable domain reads DVKVTQSSRYLVKRTGEKVFLECVQDMDHENMFWYRQDPGLGLRLIYFSYDVKMKEKGDIPEGYSVSREKKERFSLILESASTNQTSMYLCASSLPGNQPQHFGDGTRLSIL.

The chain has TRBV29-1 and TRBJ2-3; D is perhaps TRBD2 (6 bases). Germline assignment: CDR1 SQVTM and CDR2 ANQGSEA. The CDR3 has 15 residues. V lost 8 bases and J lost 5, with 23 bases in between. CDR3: CSSTRTGAIGDTQYF. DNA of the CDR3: TGCAGCTCAACAAGGACGGGAGCTATCGGAGATACGCAGTATTTT.